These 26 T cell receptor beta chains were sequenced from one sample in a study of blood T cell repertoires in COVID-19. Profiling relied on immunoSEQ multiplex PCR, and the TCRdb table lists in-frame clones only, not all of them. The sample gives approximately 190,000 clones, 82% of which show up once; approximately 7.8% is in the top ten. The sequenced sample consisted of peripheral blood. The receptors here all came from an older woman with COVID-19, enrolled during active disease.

CDR3 loop: CASSYRQGGNEKLFF. The CDR3 nucleotides are TGTGCCAGCAGCTACCGACAGGGGGGAAATGAAAAACTGTTTTTT. The chain links TRBV5-6 to TRBJ1-4; 9 nucleotides agree with TRBD1. The germline V gene has CDR1 SGHDT and CDR2 YYEEEE. V dropped 3 bases and J dropped 5; count of bases not matched to a gene: 5. This CDR3 contains 15 residues.

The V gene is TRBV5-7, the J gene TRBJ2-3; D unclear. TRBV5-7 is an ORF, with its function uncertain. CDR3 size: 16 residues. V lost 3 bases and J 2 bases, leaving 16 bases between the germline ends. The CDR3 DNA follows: TGTGCCAGCAGCTCCCCTTGGGCAGGCCACACAGATACGCAGTATTTT. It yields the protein CASSSPWAGHTDTQYF.

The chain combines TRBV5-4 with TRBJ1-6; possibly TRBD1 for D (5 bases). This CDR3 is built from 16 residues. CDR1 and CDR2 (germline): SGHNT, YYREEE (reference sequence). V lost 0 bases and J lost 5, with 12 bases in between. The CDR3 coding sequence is TGTGCCAGCAGCTTGGCTCCAGGGAGGGATAATTCACCCCTCCACTTT. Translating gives CASSLAPGRDNSPLHF.

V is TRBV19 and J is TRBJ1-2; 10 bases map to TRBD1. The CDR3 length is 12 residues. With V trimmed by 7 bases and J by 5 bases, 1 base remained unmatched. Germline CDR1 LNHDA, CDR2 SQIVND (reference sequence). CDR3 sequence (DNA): TGTGCCAGTAAGGACAGGGGGTATGGCTACACCTTC. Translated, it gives CASKDRGYGYTF.

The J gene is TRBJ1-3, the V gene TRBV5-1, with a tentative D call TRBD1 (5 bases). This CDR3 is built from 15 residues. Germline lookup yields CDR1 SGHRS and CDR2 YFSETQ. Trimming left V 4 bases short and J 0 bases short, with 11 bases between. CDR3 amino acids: CASSSPGLSGNTIYF. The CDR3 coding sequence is TGCGCCAGCAGCAGTCCGGGACTCTCTGGAAACACCATATATTTT.

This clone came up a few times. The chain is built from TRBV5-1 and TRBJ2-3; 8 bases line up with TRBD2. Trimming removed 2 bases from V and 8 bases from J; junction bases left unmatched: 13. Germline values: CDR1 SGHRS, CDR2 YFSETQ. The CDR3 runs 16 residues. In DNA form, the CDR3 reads TGCGCCAGCAGCTTAACACGCGGGGGGCGGGATTTTACGCAGTATTTT. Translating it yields CASSLTRGGRDFTQYF.

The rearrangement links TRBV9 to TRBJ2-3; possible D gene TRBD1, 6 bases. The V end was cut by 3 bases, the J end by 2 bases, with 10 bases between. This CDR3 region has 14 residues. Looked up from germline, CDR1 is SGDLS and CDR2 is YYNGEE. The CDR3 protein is CASSADRITDTQYF. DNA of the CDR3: TGTGCCAGCAGCGCTGACAGGATCACAGATACGCAGTATTTT.

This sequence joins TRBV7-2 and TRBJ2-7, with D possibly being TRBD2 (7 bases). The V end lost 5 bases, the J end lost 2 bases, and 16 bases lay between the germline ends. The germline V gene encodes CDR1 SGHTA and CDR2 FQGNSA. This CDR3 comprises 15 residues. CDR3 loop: CASSQNREGTYEQYF. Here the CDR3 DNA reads TGTGCCAGCAGCCAAAACAGGGAGGGGACCTACGAGCAGTACTTC. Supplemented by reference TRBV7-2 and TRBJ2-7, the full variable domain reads GAGVSQSPSNKVTEKGKDVELRCDPISGHTALYWYRQSLGQGLEFLIYFQGNSAPDKSGLPSDRFSAERTGGSVSTLTIQRTQQEDSAVYLCASSQNREGTYEQYFGPGTRLTVT.

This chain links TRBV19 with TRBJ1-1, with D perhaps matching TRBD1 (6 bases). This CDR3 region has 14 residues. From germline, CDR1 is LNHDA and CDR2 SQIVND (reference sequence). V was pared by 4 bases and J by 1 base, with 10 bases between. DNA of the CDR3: TGTGCCAGTAGTAGTCAGGGGACGAACACTGAAGCTTTCTTT. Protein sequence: CASSSQGTNTEAFF. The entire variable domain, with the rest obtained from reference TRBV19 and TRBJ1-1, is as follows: DGGITQSPKYLFRKEGQNVTLSCEQNLNHDAMYWYRQDPGQGLRLIYYSQIVNDFQKGDIAEGYSVSREKKESFPLTVTSAQKNPTAFYLCASSSQGTNTEAFFGQGTRLTVV.

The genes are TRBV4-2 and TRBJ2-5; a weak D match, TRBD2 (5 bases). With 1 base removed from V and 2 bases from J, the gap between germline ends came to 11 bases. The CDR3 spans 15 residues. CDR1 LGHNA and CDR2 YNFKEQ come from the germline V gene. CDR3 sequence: CASSQVMTGQETQYF. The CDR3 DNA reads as TGTGCCAGCAGCCAAGTTATGACGGGACAAGAGACCCAGTACTTC.

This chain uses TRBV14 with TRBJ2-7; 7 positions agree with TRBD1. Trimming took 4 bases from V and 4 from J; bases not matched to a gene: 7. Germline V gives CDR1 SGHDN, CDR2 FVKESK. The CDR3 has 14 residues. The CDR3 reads CASSRYGQAYEQYF. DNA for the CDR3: TGTGCCAGCAGCCGATATGGACAGGCGTACGAGCAGTACTTC.

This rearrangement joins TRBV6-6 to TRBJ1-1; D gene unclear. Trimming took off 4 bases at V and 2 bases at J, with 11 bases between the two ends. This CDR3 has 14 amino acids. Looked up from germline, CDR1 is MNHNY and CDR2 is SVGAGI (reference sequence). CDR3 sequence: CASSFPGRNTEAFF. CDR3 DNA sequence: TGTGCCAGCAGTTTTCCAGGTCGCAACACTGAAGCTTTCTTT.

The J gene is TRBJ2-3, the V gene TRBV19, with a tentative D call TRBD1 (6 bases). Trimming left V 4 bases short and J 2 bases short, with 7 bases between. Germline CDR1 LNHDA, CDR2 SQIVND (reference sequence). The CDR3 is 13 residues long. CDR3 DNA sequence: TGTGCCAGTAGTAACAGGGACACAGATACGCAGTATTTT. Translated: CASSNRDTDTQYF.

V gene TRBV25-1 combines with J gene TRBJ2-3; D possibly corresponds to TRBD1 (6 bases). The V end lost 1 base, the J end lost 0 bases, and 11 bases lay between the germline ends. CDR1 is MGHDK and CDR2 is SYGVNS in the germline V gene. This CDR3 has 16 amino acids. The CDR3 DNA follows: TGTGCCAGCAGTGAATTCTTGGGACATAGCACAGATACGCAGTATTTT. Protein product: CASSEFLGHSTDTQYF.

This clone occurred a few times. Written as DNA, the CDR3 is TGTGCCAGCAGCCAGCCCGGGACAGGTTCGGGGACTGAAGCTTTCTTT. Protein sequence: CASSQPGTGSGTEAFF. The chain joins TRBV3-1 (or the pseudogene TRBV3-2) to TRBJ1-1, with 8 bases lining up with TRBD1. The CDR3 has 16 amino acids. Germline CDR1 reads LGHDT; CDR2 reads YNNKEL (reference sequence). The V gene end was trimmed by 3 bases and the J gene end by 5 bases; junction bases not matched to a gene: 11.

CDR3 amino acids: CASSFTGNTEAFF. The CDR3 DNA is TGTGCCAGCAGCTTTACGGGAAACACTGAAGCTTTCTTT. The chain couples TRBV7-2 to TRBJ1-1, with D unresolved. V was cut by 3 bases and J by 2 bases, with 7 bases left in between. Germline CDR1 is SGHTA and CDR2 is FQGNSA. This CDR3 is 13 amino acids long.

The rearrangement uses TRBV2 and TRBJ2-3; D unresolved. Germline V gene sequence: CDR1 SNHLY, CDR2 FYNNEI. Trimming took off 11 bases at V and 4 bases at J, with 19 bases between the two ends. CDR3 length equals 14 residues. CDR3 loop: CAWREADSADTQYF. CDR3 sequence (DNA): TGTGCCTGGCGTGAGGCGGATTCTGCAGATACGCAGTATTTT.

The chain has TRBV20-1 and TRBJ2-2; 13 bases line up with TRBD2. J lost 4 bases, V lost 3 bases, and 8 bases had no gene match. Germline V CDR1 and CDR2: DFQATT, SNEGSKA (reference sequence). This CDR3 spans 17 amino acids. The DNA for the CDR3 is TGCAGTGCTAGTCCCGCGACTAGCGGGAGGATCACCGGGGAGCTGTTTTTT. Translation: CSASPATSGRITGELFF.

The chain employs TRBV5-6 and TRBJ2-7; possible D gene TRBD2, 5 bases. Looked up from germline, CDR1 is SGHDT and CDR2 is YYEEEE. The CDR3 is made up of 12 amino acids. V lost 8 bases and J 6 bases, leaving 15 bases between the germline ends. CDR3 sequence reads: CASGLGSREQYF. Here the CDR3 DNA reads TGTGCCAGTGGCCTAGGGAGCCGCGAGCAGTACTTC.

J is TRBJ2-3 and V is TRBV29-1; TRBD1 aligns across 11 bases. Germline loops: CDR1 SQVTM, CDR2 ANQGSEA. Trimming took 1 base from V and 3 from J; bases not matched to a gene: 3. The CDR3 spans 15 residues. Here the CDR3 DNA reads TGCAGCGTTGAAGCCAGGGACAGGGGGACAGATACGCAGTATTTT. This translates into CSVEARDRGTDTQYF.

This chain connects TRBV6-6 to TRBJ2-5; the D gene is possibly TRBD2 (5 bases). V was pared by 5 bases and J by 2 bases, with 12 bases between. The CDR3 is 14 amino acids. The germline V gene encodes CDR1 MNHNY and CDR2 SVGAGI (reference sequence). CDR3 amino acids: CASSQRTVQETQYF. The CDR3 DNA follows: TGTGCCAGCAGTCAAAGGACTGTTCAAGAGACCCAGTACTTC.

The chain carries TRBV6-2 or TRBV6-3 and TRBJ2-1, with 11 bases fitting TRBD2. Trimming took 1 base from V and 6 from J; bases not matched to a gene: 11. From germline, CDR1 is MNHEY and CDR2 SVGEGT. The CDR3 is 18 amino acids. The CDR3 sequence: CASSYYLAGGPFFNEQFF. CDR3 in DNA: TGTGCCAGCAGTTACTATCTAGCGGGAGGACCCTTTTTCAATGAGCAGTTCTTC.

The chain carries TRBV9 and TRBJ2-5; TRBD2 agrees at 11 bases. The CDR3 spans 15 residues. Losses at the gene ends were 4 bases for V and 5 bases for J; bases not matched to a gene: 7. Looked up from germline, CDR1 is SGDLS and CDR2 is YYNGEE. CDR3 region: CASSRAPSGRETQYF. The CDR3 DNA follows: TGTGCCAGCAGCCGCGCCCCTAGCGGGAGGGAGACCCAGTACTTC.

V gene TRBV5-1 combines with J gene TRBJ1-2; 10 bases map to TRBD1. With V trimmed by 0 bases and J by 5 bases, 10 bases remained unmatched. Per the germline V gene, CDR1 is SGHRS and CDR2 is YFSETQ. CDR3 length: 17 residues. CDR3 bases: TGCGCCAGCAGCTTGGATCAGGGACAGGGGCCTCGGTATGGCTACACCTTC. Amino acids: CASSLDQGQGPRYGYTF.

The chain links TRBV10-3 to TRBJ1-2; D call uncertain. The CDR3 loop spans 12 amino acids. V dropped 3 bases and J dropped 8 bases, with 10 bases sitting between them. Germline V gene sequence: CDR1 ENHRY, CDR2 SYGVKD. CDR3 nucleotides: TGTGCCATCAGTGAACGGAGAGAGGGCTACACCTTC. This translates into CAISERREGYTF.

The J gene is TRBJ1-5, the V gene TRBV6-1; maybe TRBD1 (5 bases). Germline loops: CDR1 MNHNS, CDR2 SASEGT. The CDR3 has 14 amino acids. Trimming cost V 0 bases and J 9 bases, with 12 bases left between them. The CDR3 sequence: CASSEAGGGRPQHF. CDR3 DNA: TGTGCCAGCAGTGAAGCGGGGGGAGGTCGGCCCCAGCATTTT.